Below are 2 T cell receptor beta chains sequenced from a single sample in a study of read filtering for tumor transcriptome and immune sequencing. From roughly 390 ng of RNA, a library with molecular barcoded alpha/delta and beta/gamma adaptors was made. TCRdb re-called the reads with MiXCR, one entry per CDR3 protein. Altogether tens of thousands of distinct CDR3 sequences are present, roughly an eighth being singletons, with the ten largest covering 66%. Sequenced: a population of CD138-negative cells sorted from bone marrow. These receptors were obtained from a donor older than 35 with multiple myeloma.

This clonotype was seen at least ten times. CDR3 nucleotides: TGCGCCAGCAGCCAAGTCAGGTACAATGAGCAGTTCTTC. Residues: CASSQVRYNEQFF. V gene TRBV4-1 combines with J gene TRBJ2-1; unclear D gene. Trimming took 1 base from V and 4 from J, leaving 5 bases between them. Germline lookup yields CDR1 MGHRA and CDR2 YSYEKL. CDR3 length: 13 residues.

This clonotype was counted at least ten times. The V and J genes are TRBV6-5 and TRBJ2-2; a weak D match, TRBD1 (6 bases). Germline CDR1 MNHEY, CDR2 SVGAGI. Deletions cut 6 bases from V and 5 bases from J, with 13 bases between. The CDR3 has 14 amino acids. DNA for the CDR3: TGTGCCAGCAGCCCCTTTCAGGGGACCGGGGAGCTGTTTTTT. Protein: CASSPFQGTGELFF.